Presented here are 10 T cell receptor beta chains from one specimen sequenced in a study of shared clonotypes between healthy human individuals. Clones were sequenced by immunoSEQ multiplex PCR, and TCRdb holds only the in-frame ones, with some missing. The data contain about 2.4 million clones, approximately 93% of them singletons. The specimen was naive CD4+ T cells from PBMCs. Noted subset: CD45RA+ positively selected. Every receptor here comes from a young man in good health. Some clones in this sample may be carry-over from other donors' samples.

This clone was recorded once. The V and J genes are TRBV5-6 and TRBJ2-7; 8 positions agree with TRBD1. CDR1 and CDR2 (germline): SGHDT, YYEEEE. This CDR3 spans 16 amino acids. With 0 bases clipped from V and 6 bases from J, the junction kept 11 bases outside the gene matches. CDR3 in DNA: TGTGCCAGCAGCTTGGCCGGAGCAGGGGGCGGTGGCGAGCAGTACTTC. Translation gives CASSLAGAGGGGEQYF.

This chain joins TRBV5-1 and TRBJ1-3, with unresolved D. The CDR3 loop spans 14 amino acids. V lost 2 bases and J lost 2, with 8 bases in between. Germline loops: CDR1 SGHRS, CDR2 YFSETQ. CDR3 in DNA: TGCGCCAGCAGCTTACAATCTACTGGAAACACCATATATTTT. Protein: CASSLQSTGNTIYF.

As regards this clone: This sample also contains other DNA sequences that code for the same CDR3. The J gene is TRBJ2-3, the V gene TRBV9; 10 nucleotides match TRBD2. Germline trimming cut 2 bases from V and 3 bases from J; bases unmatched to any gene: 3. CDR1 SGDLS and CDR2 YYNGEE come from the germline V gene. CDR3 length equals 15 residues. CDR3 residues: CASSVSSGRTDTQYF. In DNA form, the CDR3 reads TGTGCCAGCAGCGTGTCTAGCGGGAGAACAGATACGCAGTATTTT. Supplemented by reference TRBV9 and TRBJ2-3, the full variable domain reads DSGVTQTPKHLITATGQRVTLRCSPRSGDLSVYWYQQSLDQGLQFLIQYYNGEERAKGNILERFSAQQFPDLHSELNLSSLELGDSALYFCASSVSSGRTDTQYFGPGTRLTVL.

This clone has just a few counts. This chain uses TRBV2 with TRBJ2-2, with a tentative D call TRBD1 (6 bases). The V end lost 8 bases, the J end lost 7 bases, and 11 bases lay between the germline ends. Germline V CDR1 and CDR2: SNHLY, FYNNEI. The CDR3 totals 12 residues. The CDR3 is CASDTGIGELFF. CDR3 bases: TGTGCCAGCGACACAGGGATCGGGGAGCTGTTTTTT.

The chain is built from TRBV6-4 and TRBJ2-1, with 7 bases lining up with TRBD2. CDR1 is MRHNA, CDR2 SNTAGT, per germline. Trimming at V came to 7 bases and at J to 5 bases, leaving 8 bases not matched to a gene. CDR3 length: 14 amino acids. The CDR3 reads CASIRGGENNEQFF. The CDR3 DNA follows: TGTGCCAGCATCCGGGGAGGGGAAAACAATGAGCAGTTCTTC.

The chain employs TRBV4-2 and TRBJ2-1; 13 positions agree with TRBD2. Germline V CDR1 and CDR2: LGHNA, YNFKEQ. The CDR3 has 17 amino acids. The junction had 7 bases not matched to a gene; V was cut back by 3 bases and J by 5 bases. Written as DNA, the CDR3 is TGTGCCAGCAGCCAGGGGCCGGGACTAGCGGGGCACAATGAGCAGTTCTTC. This sequence encodes CASSQGPGLAGHNEQFF.

This chain connects TRBV27 to TRBJ1-4; D possibly corresponds to TRBD1 (5 bases). The V end was cut by 5 bases, the J end by 6 bases, with 16 bases between. The CDR3 length is 15 residues. Germline CDR1 MNHEY, CDR2 SMNVEV (reference sequence). The CDR3 coding sequence is TGTGCCAGCAGTAACCAAGGGCCAGGGTATGAAAAACTGTTTTTT. This gives the protein CASSNQGPGYEKLFF.

The chain carries TRBV18 and TRBJ1-1; 8 nucleotides line up with TRBD1. CDR1 is KGHSH, CDR2 LQKENI, per germline. CDR3 length: 15 amino acids. V gave up 3 bases and J gave up 0 bases; unmatched junction bases: 3. The CDR3 loop reads CASSPQGAVNTEAFF. For the CDR3, the DNA is TGTGCCAGCTCACCCCAGGGGGCGGTGAACACTGAAGCTTTCTTT.

The rearrangement joins TRBV28 to TRBJ1-4; TRBD1 might be the D (5 bases). The CDR3 has 15 amino acids. Trimming shortened V by 5 bases and J by 8 bases, and 18 bases separated the two germline ends. Germline values: CDR1 MDHEN, CDR2 SYDVKM. The CDR3 coding sequence is TGTGCCAGCAGTATAAGGACGGGAGGGGAAGAAAAACTGTTTTTT. Amino acid sequence: CASSIRTGGEEKLFF.

V and J are TRBV2 and TRBJ2-1; D ambiguous. The germline V and J ends were trimmed by 4 bases and 0 bases, with 10 bases remaining between them. Germline V gives CDR1 SNHLY, CDR2 FYNNEI. The CDR3 length is 15 residues. The CDR3, as DNA: TGTGCCAGCAGTGGGCGACACCCCTCCTACAATGAGCAGTTCTTC. Protein: CASSGRHPSYNEQFF.